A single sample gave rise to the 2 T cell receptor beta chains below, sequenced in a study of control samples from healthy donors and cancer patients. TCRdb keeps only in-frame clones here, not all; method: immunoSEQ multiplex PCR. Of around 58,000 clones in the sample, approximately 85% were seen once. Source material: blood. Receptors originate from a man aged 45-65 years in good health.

The CDR3 loop reads CASSQVSGGSSTDTQYF. DNA for the CDR3: TGCGCCAGCAGCCAAGTTTCGGGGGGTTCTAGCACAGATACGCAGTATTTT. This chain uses TRBV4-1 with TRBJ2-3, with 7 nucleotides matching TRBD2. CDR3 length: 17 amino acids. V was pared by 1 base and J by 0 bases, with 7 bases of the junction left unmatched. Germline CDR1 is MGHRA and CDR2 is YSYEKL.

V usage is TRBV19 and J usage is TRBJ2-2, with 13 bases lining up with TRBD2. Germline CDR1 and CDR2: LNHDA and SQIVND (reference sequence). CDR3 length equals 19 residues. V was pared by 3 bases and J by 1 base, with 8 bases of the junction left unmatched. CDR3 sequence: CASSMAPGLAGLNTGELFF. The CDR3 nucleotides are TGTGCCAGTAGTATGGCCCCGGGACTAGCGGGGTTGAACACCGGGGAGCTGTTTTTT.